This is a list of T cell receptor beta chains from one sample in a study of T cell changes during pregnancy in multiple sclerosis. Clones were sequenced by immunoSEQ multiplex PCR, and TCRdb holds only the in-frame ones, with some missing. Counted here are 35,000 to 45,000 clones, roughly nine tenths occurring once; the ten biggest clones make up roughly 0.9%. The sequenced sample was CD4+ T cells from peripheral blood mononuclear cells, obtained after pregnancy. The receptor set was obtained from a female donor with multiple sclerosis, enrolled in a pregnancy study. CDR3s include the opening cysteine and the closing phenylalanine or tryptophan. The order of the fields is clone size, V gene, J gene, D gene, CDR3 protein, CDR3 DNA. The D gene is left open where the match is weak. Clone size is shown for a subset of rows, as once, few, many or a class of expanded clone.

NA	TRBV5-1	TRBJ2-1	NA	CASAGQGYYNEQFF	TGCGCCAGCGCCGGGCAGGGGTATTATAATGAGCAGTTCTTC
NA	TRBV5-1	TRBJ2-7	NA	CASSLGTNSYEQYF	TGCGCCAGCAGCTTGGGGACTAACTCCTACGAGCAGTACTTC
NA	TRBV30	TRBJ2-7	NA	CAWSVLPAGVSYEQYF	TGTGCCTGGAGTGTACTGCCGGCAGGTGTTTCCTACGAGCAGTACTTC
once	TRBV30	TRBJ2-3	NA	CAWKAGPSTDTQYF	TGTGCCTGGAAGGCAGGTCCTAGCACAGATACGCAGTATTTT
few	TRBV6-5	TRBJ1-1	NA	CASSYPREVMNTEAFF	TGTGCCAGCAGTTACCCCCGGGAGGTCATGAACACTGAAGCTTTCTTT
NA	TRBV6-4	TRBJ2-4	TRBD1	CASKQDRVADIQYF	TGTGCCAGCAAACAGGACAGGGTTGCGGACATTCAGTACTTC
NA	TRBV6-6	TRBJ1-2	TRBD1	CATEGTGNGYTF	TGTGCCACGGAAGGGACAGGGAATGGCTACACCTTC
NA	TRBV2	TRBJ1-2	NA	CASKEDRALVGYTF	TGTGCCAGCAAGGAGGATAGGGCGCTGGTAGGCTACACCTTC
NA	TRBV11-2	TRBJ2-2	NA	CASSSKGQAIRANTGELFF	TGTGCCAGCAGCTCAAAGGGACAAGCCATCCGCGCGAATACCGGGGAGCTGTTTTTT
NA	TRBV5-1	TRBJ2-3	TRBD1	CASSFGQGPDTQYF	TGCGCCAGCAGCTTCGGACAGGGACCAGATACGCAGTATTTT
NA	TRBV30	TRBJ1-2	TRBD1	CAWSLNRGYNYGYTF	TGTGCCTGGAGTTTGAACAGGGGGTATAACTATGGCTACACCTTC
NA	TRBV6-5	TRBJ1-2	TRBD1	CASKPTGPEPGYTF	TGTGCCAGCAAACCGACAGGGCCCGAACCTGGCTACACCTTC
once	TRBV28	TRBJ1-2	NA	CAGGGLNYGYTF	TGTGCTGGCGGGGGCCTTAACTATGGCTACACCTTC
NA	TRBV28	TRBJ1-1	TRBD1	CASSSGTGHTEAFF	TGTGCCAGCAGCTCCGGGACAGGGCACACTGAAGCTTTCTTT
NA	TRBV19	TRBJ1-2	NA	CASSLTDYGYTF	TGTGCCAGTAGTTTGACAGACTATGGCTACACCTTC
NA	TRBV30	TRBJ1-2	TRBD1	CAWGRDRPYGYTF	TGTGCCTGGGGCCGGGACAGACCCTATGGCTACACCTTC
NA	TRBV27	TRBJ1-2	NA	CASSPLSGGYTF	TGTGCCAGCAGTCCATTGTCAGGGGGCTACACCTTC
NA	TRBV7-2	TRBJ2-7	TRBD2	CASSSLAGLTYEQYF	TGTGCCAGCAGCTCGCTAGCGGGTCTAACCTACGAGCAGTACTTC
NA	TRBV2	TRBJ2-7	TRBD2	CASRGGGAHEQYF	TGTGCCAGCAGGGGCGGGGGTGCCCACGAGCAGTACTTC
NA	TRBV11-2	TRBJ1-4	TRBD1	CASSSRQGGYSEKLFF	TGTGCCAGCAGCAGCAGACAGGGAGGTTATAGTGAAAAACTGTTTTTT
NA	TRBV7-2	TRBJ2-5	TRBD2	CASSGSGTSGVTQYF	TGTGCCAGCAGCGGCTCCGGGACTAGCGGGGTAACCCAGTACTTC
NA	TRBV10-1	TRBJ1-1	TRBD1	CASSEQGDLGAFF	TGCGCCAGCAGTGAACAGGGGGACCTAGGCGCTTTCTTT
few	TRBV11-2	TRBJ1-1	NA	CASSLVATEAFF	TGTGCCAGCAGCTTAGTAGCAACTGAAGCTTTCTTT
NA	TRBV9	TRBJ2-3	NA	CASSAYSRSTDTQYF	TGTGCCAGCAGCGCTTACAGTCGGAGCACAGATACGCAGTATTTT
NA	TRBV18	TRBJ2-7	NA	CASSAPLLPYEQYF	TGTGCCAGCTCAGCCCCCTTACTACCCTACGAGCAGTACTTC
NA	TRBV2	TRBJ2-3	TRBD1	CASSAGQGSTDTQYF	TGTGCCAGCAGTGCAGGACAGGGTAGCACAGATACGCAGTATTTT
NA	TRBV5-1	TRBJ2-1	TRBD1	CASSSGTGFVNEQFF	TGCGCCAGCAGCTCAGGGACAGGGTTCGTGAATGAGCAGTTCTTC
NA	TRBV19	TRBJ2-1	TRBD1	CASSDGTGTYNEQFF	TGTGCCAGTAGCGACGGGACAGGCACCTACAATGAGCAGTTCTTC
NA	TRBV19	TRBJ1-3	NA	CASSIWGGSGNTIYF	TGTGCCAGTAGTATATGGGGAGGCTCCGGAAACACCATATATTTT
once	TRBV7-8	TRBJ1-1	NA	CASSLLRFEAFF	TGTGCCAGCAGCTTACTTCGGTTTGAAGCTTTCTTT
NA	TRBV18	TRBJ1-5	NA	CASSPMGPGPDQPQHF	TGTGCCAGCTCACCAATGGGGCCTGGACCTGATCAGCCCCAGCATTTT
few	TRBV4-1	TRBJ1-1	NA	CASSQDRAGKAFF	TGCGCCAGCAGCCAAGATCGAGCAGGGAAAGCTTTCTTT
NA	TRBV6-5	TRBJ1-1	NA	CASRSTAMNTEAFF	TGTGCCAGCAGGTCGACAGCAATGAACACTGAAGCTTTCTTT
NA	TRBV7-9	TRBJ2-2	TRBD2	CASSVSGGTGELFF	TGTGCCAGCAGCGTTAGCGGGGGAACCGGGGAGCTGTTTTTT
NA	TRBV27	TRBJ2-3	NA	CASNLGPTSTDTQYF	TGTGCCAGCAATCTTGGGCCTACTAGCACAGATACGCAGTATTTT
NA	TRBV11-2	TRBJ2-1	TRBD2	CASSFLAGDNEQFF	TGTGCCAGCAGCTTCCTAGCGGGGGATAATGAGCAGTTCTTC
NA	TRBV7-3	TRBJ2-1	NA	CASSSSPGGEQFF	TGTGCCAGCAGCTCCTCGCCCGGGGGTGAGCAGTTCTTC
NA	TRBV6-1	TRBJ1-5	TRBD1	CASNTRQGAGQPQHF	TGTGCCAGCAATACCAGACAGGGGGCAGGTCAGCCCCAGCATTTT
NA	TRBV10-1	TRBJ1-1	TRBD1	CASSESLGQGEAFF	TGCGCCAGCAGTGAGTCTTTAGGACAGGGTGAAGCTTTCTTT
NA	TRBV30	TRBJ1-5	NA	CAWSVGAGRNQPQHF	TGTGCCTGGAGTGTAGGTGCAGGGAGGAATCAGCCCCAGCATTTT
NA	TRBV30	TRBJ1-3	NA	CAWSVSVVWSGNTIYF	TGTGCCTGGAGTGTATCGGTCGTGTGGTCTGGAAACACCATATATTTT
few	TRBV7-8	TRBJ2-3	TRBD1	CASSFDRDRVLYF	TGTGCCAGCAGCTTCGACCGGGACAGAGTTTTGTATTTT
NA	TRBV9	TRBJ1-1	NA	CASSVVAGRGIPEAFF	TGTGCCAGCAGCGTAGTGGCAGGGCGCGGTATCCCTGAAGCTTTCTTT
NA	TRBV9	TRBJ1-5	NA	CASSVWGRQPQHF	TGTGCCAGCAGCGTCTGGGGGCGGCAGCCCCAGCATTTT
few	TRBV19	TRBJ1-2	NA	CASSIEGDYDGYTF	TGTGCCAGTAGTATAGAGGGAGATTACGATGGCTACACCTTC
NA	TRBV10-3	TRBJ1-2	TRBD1	CAISGVQGAGYTF	TGTGCCATCAGTGGGGTACAGGGGGCGGGCTACACCTTC
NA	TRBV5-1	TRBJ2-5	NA	CASSIEETQYF	TGCGCCAGCAGCATAGAAGAGACCCAGTACTTC
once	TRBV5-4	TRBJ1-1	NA	CASSLRQGGRTEAFF	TGTGCCAGCAGCTTGAGGCAGGGAGGGAGAACTGAAGCTTTCTTT